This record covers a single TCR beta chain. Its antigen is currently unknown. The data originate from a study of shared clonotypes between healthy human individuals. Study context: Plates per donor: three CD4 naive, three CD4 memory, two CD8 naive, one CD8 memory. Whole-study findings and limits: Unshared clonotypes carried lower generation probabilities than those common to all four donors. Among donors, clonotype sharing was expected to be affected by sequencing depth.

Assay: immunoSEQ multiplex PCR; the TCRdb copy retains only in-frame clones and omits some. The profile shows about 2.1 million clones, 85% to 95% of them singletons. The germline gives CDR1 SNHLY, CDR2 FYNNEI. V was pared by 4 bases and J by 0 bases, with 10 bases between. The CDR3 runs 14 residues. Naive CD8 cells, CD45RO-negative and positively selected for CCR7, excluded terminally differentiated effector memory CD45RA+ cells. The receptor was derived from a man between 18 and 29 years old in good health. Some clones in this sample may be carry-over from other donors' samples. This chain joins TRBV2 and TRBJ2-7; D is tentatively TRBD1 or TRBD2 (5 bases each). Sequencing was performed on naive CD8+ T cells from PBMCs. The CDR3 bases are TGTGCCAGCAGTGGGGACCTTACCTCCTACGAGCAGTACTTC. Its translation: CASSGDLTSYEQYF.